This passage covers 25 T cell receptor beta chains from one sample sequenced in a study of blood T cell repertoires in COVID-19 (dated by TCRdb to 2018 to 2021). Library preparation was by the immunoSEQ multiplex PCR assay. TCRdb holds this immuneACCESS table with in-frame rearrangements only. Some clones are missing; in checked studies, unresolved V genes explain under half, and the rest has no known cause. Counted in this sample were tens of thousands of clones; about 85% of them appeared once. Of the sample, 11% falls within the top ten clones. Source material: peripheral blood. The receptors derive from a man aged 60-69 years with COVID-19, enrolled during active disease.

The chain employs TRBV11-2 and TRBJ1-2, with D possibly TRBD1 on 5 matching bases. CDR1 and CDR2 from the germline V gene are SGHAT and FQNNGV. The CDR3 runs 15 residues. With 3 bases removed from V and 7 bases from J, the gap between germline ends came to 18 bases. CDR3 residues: CASSFQGAATFGYTF. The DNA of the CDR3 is TGTGCCAGCAGCTTCCAGGGCGCGGCTACTTTTGGCTACACCTTC.

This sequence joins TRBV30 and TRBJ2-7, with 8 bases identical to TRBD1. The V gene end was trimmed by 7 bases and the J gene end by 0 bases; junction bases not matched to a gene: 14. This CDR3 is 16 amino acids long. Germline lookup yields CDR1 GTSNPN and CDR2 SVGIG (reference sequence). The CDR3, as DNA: TGTGCCTTCATGGGGGGACAGGCCGGACTCTCCTACGAGCAGTACTTC. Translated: CAFMGGQAGLSYEQYF.

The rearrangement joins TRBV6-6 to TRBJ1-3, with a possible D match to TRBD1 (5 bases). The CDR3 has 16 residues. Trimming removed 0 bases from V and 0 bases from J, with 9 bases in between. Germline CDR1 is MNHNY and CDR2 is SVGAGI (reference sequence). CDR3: CASSYSFGGSGNTIYF. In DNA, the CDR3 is TGTGCCAGCAGTTACTCTTTCGGGGGCTCTGGAAACACCATATATTTT.

CDR3: CASSLRGGTEVAEAFF. The DNA for the CDR3 is TGTGCCAGCTCACTCAGAGGAGGAACAGAAGTGGCTGAAGCTTTCTTT. The J gene is TRBJ1-1, the V gene TRBV18; D is unclear. This CDR3 is built from 16 residues. CDR1 is KGHSH, CDR2 LQKENI, per germline. V dropped 4 bases and J dropped 6 bases, with 21 bases sitting between them.

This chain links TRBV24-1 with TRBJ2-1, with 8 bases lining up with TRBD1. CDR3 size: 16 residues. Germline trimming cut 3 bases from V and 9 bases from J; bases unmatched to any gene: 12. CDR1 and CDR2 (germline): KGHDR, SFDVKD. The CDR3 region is CATSDQPRTGSIEQFF. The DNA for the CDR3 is TGTGCCACCAGTGATCAACCCCGGACAGGGTCTATTGAGCAGTTCTTC.

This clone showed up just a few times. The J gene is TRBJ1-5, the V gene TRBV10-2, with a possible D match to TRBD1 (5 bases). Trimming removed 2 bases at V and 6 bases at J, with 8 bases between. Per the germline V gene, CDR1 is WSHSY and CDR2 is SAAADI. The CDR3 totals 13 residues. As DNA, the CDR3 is TGCGCCAGCAGTGAGGACAGCCCTCAGCCCCAGCATTTT. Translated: CASSEDSPQPQHF.

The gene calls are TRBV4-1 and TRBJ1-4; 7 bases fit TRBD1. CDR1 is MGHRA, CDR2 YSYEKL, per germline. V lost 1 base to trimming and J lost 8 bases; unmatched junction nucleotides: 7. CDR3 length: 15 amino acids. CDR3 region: CASSQGQGGDEKLFF. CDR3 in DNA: TGCGCCAGCAGCCAAGGTCAGGGGGGCGACGAAAAACTGTTTTTT.

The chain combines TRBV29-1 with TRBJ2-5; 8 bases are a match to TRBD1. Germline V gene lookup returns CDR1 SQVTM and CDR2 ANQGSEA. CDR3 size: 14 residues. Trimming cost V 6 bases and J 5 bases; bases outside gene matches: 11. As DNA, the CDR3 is TGCAGCGTCAAGGAACGGACAGGGAGGGAGACCCAGTACTTC. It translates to CSVKERTGRETQYF.

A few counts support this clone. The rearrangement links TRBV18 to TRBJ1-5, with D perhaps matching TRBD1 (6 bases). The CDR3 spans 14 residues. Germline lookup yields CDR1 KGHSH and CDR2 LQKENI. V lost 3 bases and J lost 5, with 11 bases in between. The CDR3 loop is CASSPDQGYQPQHF. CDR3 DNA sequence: TGTGCCAGCTCACCTGACCAGGGGTATCAGCCCCAGCATTTT. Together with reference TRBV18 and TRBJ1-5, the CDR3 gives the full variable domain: NAGVMQNPRHLVRRRGQEARLRCSPMKGHSHVYWYRQLPEEGLKFMVYLQKENIIDESGMPKERFSAEFPKEGPSILRIQQVVRGDSAAYFCASSPDQGYQPQHFGDGTRLSIL.

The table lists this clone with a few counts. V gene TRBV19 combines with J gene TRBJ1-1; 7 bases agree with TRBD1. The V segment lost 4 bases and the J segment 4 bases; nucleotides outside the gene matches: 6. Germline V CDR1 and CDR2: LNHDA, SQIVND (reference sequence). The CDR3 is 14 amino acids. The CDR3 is CASSTTGVGTEAFF. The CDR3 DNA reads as TGTGCCAGTAGTACCACAGGGGTCGGCACTGAAGCTTTCTTT. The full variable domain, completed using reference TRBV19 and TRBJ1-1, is DGGITQSPKYLFRKEGQNVTLSCEQNLNHDAMYWYRQDPGQGLRLIYYSQIVNDFQKGDIAEGYSVSREKKESFPLTVTSAQKNPTAFYLCASSTTGVGTEAFFGQGTRLTVV.

CDR3 region: CSVQVNYGYTF. CDR3 DNA: TGCAGCGTCCAGGTTAACTATGGCTACACCTTC. J is TRBJ1-2 and V is TRBV29-1; D is unclear. V was pared by 6 bases and J by 1 base, with 6 bases between. The CDR3 covers 11 residues. The germline V gene has CDR1 SQVTM and CDR2 ANQGSEA.

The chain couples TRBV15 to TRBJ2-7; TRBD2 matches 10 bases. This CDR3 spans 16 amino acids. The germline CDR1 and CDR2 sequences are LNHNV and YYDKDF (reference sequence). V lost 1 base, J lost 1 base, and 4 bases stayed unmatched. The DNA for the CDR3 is TGTGCCACCAGCAGAGTGGCACTAGCGGGATCCTACGAGCAGTACTTC. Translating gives CATSRVALAGSYEQYF.

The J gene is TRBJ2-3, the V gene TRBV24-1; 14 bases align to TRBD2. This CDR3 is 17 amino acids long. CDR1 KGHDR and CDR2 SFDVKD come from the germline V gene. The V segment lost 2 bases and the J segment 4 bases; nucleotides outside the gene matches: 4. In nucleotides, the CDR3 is TGTGCCACCAGTGATTCGGGACTAGCGGGGGTAGCAGATACGCAGTATTTT. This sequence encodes CATSDSGLAGVADTQYF.

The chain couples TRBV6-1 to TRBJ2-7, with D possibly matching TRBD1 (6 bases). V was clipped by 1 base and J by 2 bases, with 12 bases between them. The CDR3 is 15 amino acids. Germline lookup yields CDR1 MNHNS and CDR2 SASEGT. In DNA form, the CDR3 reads TGTGCCAGCAGTGAAGACAGGGTAACCGCCTACGAGCAGTACTTC. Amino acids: CASSEDRVTAYEQYF.

Here the CDR3 DNA reads TGTGCCAGCAGTGATATTCTAGCGGCCGACTCCTACAATGAGCAGTTCTTC. This codes for CASSDILAADSYNEQFF. The rearrangement links TRBV25-1 to TRBJ2-1; 7 nucleotides agree with TRBD2. The trim removed 3 bases at V and 0 bases at J, leaving 8 bases unmatched. Germline V gene sequence: CDR1 MGHDK, CDR2 SYGVNS. The CDR3 contains 17 residues.

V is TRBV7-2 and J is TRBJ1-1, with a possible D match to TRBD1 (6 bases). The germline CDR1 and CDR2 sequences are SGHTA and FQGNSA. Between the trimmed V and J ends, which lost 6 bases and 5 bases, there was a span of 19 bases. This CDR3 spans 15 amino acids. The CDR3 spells CASSLSRGGWTEAFF. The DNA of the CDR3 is TGTGCCAGCAGTCTTTCCAGGGGCGGGTGGACTGAAGCTTTCTTT.

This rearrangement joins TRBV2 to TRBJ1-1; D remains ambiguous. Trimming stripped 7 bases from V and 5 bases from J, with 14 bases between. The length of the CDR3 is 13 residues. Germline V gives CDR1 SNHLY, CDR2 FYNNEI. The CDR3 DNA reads TGTGCCAGCAATGGACTTCTCCGAACTGAAGCTTTCTTT. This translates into CASNGLLRTEAFF.

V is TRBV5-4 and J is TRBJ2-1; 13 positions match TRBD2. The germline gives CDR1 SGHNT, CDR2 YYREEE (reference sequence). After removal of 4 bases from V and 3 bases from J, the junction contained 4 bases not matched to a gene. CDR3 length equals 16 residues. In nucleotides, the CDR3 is TGTGCCAGCAGCACCGGACTAGCGGGAGTCTACAATGAGCAGTTCTTC. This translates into CASSTGLAGVYNEQFF.

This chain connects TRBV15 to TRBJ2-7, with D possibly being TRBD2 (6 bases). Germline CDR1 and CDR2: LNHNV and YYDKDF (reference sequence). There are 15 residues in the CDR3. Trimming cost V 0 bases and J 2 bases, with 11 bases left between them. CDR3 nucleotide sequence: TGTGCCACCAGCAGAGATTTGAGGGAGGCCTACGAGCAGTACTTC. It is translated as CATSRDLREAYEQYF.

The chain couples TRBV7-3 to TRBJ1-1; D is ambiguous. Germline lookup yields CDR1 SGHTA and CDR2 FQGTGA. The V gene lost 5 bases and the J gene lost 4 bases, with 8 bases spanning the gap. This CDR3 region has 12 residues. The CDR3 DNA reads TGTGCCAGCAGCGGAAGCGCCACTGAAGCTTTCTTT. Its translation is CASSGSATEAFF.

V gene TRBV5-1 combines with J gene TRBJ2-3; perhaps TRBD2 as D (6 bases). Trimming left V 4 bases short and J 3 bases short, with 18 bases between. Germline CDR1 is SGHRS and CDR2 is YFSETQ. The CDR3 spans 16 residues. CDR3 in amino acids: CASSPDGRGGTDTQYF. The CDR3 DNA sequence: TGCGCCAGCAGCCCCGACGGGAGAGGTGGGACAGATACGCAGTATTTT. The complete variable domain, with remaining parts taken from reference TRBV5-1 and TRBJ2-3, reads KAGVTQTPRYLIKTRGQQVTLSCSPISGHRSVSWYQQTPGQGLQFLFEYFSETQRNKGNFPGRFSGRQFSNSRSEMNVSTLELGDSALYLCASSPDGRGGTDTQYFGPGTRLTVL.

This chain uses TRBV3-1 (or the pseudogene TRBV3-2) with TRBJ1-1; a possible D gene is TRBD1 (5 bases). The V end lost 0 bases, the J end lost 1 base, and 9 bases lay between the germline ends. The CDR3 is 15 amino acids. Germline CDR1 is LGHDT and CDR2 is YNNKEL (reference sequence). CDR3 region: CASSQEGVGNTEAFF. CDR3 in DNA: TGTGCCAGCAGCCAAGAAGGGGTGGGGAACACTGAAGCTTTCTTT.

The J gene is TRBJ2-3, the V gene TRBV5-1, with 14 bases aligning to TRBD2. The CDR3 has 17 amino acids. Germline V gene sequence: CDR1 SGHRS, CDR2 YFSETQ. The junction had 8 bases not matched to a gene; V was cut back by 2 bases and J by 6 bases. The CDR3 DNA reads TGCGCCAGCAGCTTCCTGACTAGCGGGGGGGCCCGGGATACGCAGTATTTT. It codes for CASSFLTSGGARDTQYF.

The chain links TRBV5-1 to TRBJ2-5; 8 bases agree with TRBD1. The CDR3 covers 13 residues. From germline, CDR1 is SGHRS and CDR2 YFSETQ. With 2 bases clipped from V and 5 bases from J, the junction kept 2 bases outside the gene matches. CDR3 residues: CASSLQGDETQYF. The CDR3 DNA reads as TGCGCCAGCAGCTTACAGGGGGACGAGACCCAGTACTTC.

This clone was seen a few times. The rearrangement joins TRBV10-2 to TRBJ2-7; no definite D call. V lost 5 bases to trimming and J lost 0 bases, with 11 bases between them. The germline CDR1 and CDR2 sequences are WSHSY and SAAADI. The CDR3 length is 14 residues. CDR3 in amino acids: CASSSRLTSYEQYF. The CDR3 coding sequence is TGCGCCAGCAGTTCGCGGCTTACCTCCTACGAGCAGTACTTC.